This T cell receptor beta chain was retrieved from a study of cytomegalovirus exposure and HLA in healthy donors. Overall study results and limits: Three of the chains that were CMV-associated were confirmed in vitro to be specific for CMV antigens. Later analysis suggested most CMV-associated TCR beta chains were HLA-restricted.

To note about this clone: Its matching antigen is unknown.

The CDR3 sequence is 13 residues long. Germline assignment: CDR1 KGHSH and CDR2 LQKENI. Trimming took off 5 bases at V and 1 base at J, with 8 bases between the two ends. Vbeta (60) and Jbeta (13) primers were used in the PCR. In the study's own analysis: A follow-up analysis tallied around 76 million unique TCR beta chains, some 11 million shared. Method: immunoSEQ multiplex PCR; TCRdb's copy keeps in-frame clones and lacks some. Clone size and the V and J calls come from that table; the DNA yielded D and trimming. Here the sample spans more than 85,000 clones, approximately 72% being singletons. This TCR was recovered from a man under 40 in good health and CMV-seronegative. The chain uses TRBV18 and TRBJ1-2; weak D call: TRBD1 (6 bases). Sequenced sample: PBMCs. The DNA for the CDR3 is TGTGCCAGCTCAATGGACAGTAACTATGGCTACACCTTC. This encodes CASSMDSNYGYTF.